A selection of T cell receptor beta chains follows, all from one sample in a study of cytomegalovirus exposure and HLA in healthy donors. Profiled with immunoSEQ multiplex PCR; TCRdb holds only in-frame clones, not every one. The repertoire includes 150,000 to 200,000 clones, nearly 80% of them detected once, and approximately 6% sits in the top ten. Sequencing was done on a sample of PBMCs. These TCRs come from a woman under 40 in good health and CMV-seropositive. The conserved cysteine and the conserved F or W are not part of the CDR3 here. Part of the rows lack a size; the others show once, few, many or a class for expanded clones.

J gene | V gene | clone size | CDR3 protein
TRBJ2-1 | TRBV28 | NA | ASSLRPPLAGFNEQF
TRBJ1-2 | TRBV28 | NA | ASSLGTGGYGYT
TRBJ1-2 | TRBV7-6 | NA | ASSSGGGQGYT
TRBJ1-2 | TRBV6-5 | once | ASSKDRAHYGYT
TRBJ1-2 | TRBV7-8 | NA | ASSFGGLEGYT
TRBJ2-5 | TRBV5-4 | NA | AFPVRGEETQY
TRBJ1-4 | TRBV19 | few | ASSIYVRAEKLF
TRBJ1-1 | TRBV7-9 | NA | ASSLTGGNTEAF
TRBJ2-3 | TRBV19 | once | ASAGMGTDTQY
TRBJ1-2 | TRBV7-2 | NA | ASSLRGRTVDT
TRBJ1-2 | TRBV7-3 | many | ASSPNTGEGGYT
TRBJ2-3 | TRBV2 | NA | ASSRLTSGRDTQY
TRBJ1-2 | TRBV10-3 | NA | AISHRERDGYT
TRBJ1-1 | TRBV29-1 | NA | SVSDRGVMNTEAF
TRBJ2-3 | TRBV4-3 | NA | ASSQDSSGAYTDTQY
TRBJ1-1 | TRBV19 | NA | ASSIAARGMNTEAF
TRBJ2-7 | TRBV5-6 | NA | ASSLAGYAGSFRYGEQY
TRBJ1-3 | TRBV5-1 | NA | ASSLGGAHSGNTIY
TRBJ2-1 | TRBV2 | NA | ASSDGQGVYNEQF
TRBJ1-1 | TRBV7-9 | NA | ASTFEVGTEAF
TRBJ1-1 | TRBV20-1 | NA | SANRGTEAF
TRBJ1-5 | TRBV10-3 | once | AISIGGGERPQH
TRBJ2-2 | TRBV18 | NA | ASSPTGYGTGELF
TRBJ2-3 | TRBV6-5 | NA | ASSYGRGARGDTQY
TRBJ2-7 | TRBV5-1 | NA | ASRPDGTGYYEQY
TRBJ2-3 | TRBV7-8 | NA | ASSLETSGTDTQY
TRBJ2-7 | TRBV2 | NA | ASRGGLYEQY
TRBJ2-1 | TRBV5-6 | NA | ASSLLQEQF
TRBJ2-2 | TRBV9 | few | ASSRTSGGAGTGELF
TRBJ2-7 | TRBV27 | NA | ASSLVLSPEGGEQY
TRBJ1-2 | TRBV15 | NA | ATSQTKTDMYRV
TRBJ1-1 | TRBV5-1 | NA | ASSLVGLRTEAF
TRBJ2-1 | TRBV4-2 | NA | ASSQELAKNNEQF
TRBJ2-1 | TRBV7-8 | NA | ASSPSKGFGLVNEQF
TRBJ2-3 | TRBV7-9 | NA | ASSLGDGLVTQY
TRBJ2-1 | TRBV5-8 | NA | ASSLGQGRNEQF
TRBJ1-5 | TRBV6-1 | NA | ASSEGSGRGNQPQH
TRBJ1-1 | TRBV18 | medium-sized | ASSPLPLDGAGTEAF
TRBJ2-5 | TRBV19 | NA | ASSIRGPAGGGETQY
TRBJ2-2 | TRBV10-1 | once | ATHQGAGNGELF
TRBJ1-1 | TRBV9 | NA | ASSVGGSTEAF
TRBJ1-1 | TRBV18 | once | ASSTPRRKTESDTEAF
TRBJ1-2 | TRBV28 | NA | ASRGQPYGYT
TRBJ2-7 | TRBV11-2 | once | ASSLASDPTYEQY
TRBJ1-1 | TRBV6-5 | NA | ASSKHPSRGAEAF
TRBJ2-5 | TRBV4-1 | few | ASSQDSGSETQY
TRBJ1-6 | TRBV6-1 | NA | ASSIYFRLH
TRBJ1-6 | TRBV4-3 | NA | ASSQERSGGRVPLH
TRBJ2-7 | TRBV5-4 | few | ASRIGGDGPYEQY
TRBJ2-7 | TRBV7-7 | NA | ASSLDQGYEQY
TRBJ2-7 | TRBV5-8 | few | ASSLTGTGLYEQY
TRBJ1-2 | TRBV15 | NA | ATSITGGPYLGYT
TRBJ1-1 | TRBV6-6 | NA | ASSYVPGVNEAF
TRBJ1-4 | TRBV7-9 | NA | ASSLFWGAPSEKLF